The 14 T cell receptor beta chains given below trace back to one sample, sequenced in a study of blood T cell repertoires in COVID-19 (dated by TCRdb to the early 2020s). Library preparation was by the immunoSEQ multiplex PCR assay. The table comes from immuneACCESS by way of TCRdb, which keeps in-frame sequences with V and J called. Part of the clones is missing from these tables; in studies checked, under half for an unresolved V gene and the rest for unknown reasons. This sample lists 25,000 to 35,000 clones; over 75% were detected once. The ten largest clones capture around 6.6% of the sample. The material sequenced was peripheral blood. These receptors originate from a man between 60 and 70 years old with active COVID-19.

This clone was observed once. This chain connects TRBV25-1 to TRBJ2-7; D is perhaps TRBD1 (6 bases). V was shortened by 8 bases and J by 0 bases, with 8 bases between the two germline ends. CDR1 is MGHDK, CDR2 SYGVNS, per germline. This CDR3 comprises 12 residues. The CDR3: CASSRGSYEQYF. CDR3 DNA: TGTGCCAGCTCCAGGGGCTCCTACGAGCAGTACTTC.

In its sample, this clone was seen once. The chain joins TRBV6-5 to TRBJ2-2, with D perhaps matching TRBD2 (5 bases). Trimming shortened V by 8 bases and J by 5 bases, and 12 bases separated the two germline ends. The CDR3 covers 13 residues. CDR1 is MNHEY, CDR2 SVGAGI, per germline. CDR3 amino acids: CASGSGWTGELFF. CDR3 nucleotide sequence: TGTGCCAGCGGGAGTGGGTGGACCGGGGAGCTGTTTTTT.

The chain is built from TRBV24-1 and TRBJ2-2; 8 bases are shared with TRBD2. The CDR3 is 17 residues long. Trimming removed 7 bases from V and 0 bases from J; junction bases left unmatched: 9. In germline, CDR1 is KGHDR, CDR2 SFDVKD. For the CDR3, the DNA is TGTGCCACCAGCCGAAGCGGGAGTTCCTCGAACACCGGGGAGCTGTTTTTT. Translated, it gives CATSRSGSSSNTGELFF.

The chain is built from TRBV27 and TRBJ2-1; 10 positions agree with TRBD2. Germline V gene lookup returns CDR1 MNHEY and CDR2 SMNVEV (reference sequence). CDR3 length: 15 residues. Trimming at V came to 3 bases and at J to 5 bases, leaving 4 bases not matched to a gene. In DNA form, the CDR3 reads TGTGCCAGCAGTTTTGGACTAGCGGTCCACAATGAGCAGTTCTTC. Amino acids: CASSFGLAVHNEQFF.

This clone was found once. Here the CDR3 DNA reads TGTGCCAGCAGTGGACTAGCGGAGTACAATGAGCAGTTCTTC. It translates to CASSGLAEYNEQFF. The chain has TRBV27 and TRBJ2-1; 10 nucleotides agree with TRBD2. The CDR3 is 14 residues long. With V trimmed by 5 bases and J by 4 bases, 2 bases remained unmatched. From germline, CDR1 is MNHEY and CDR2 SMNVEV (reference sequence).

This clone has a single count. The J gene is TRBJ2-1, the V gene TRBV27, with 8 positions matching TRBD2. J was trimmed by 0 bases and V by 9 bases; bases with no gene match: 7. The germline V gene has CDR1 MNHEY and CDR2 SMNVEV (reference sequence). The CDR3 runs to 15 residues. CDR3 region: CASSSGLSSYNEQFF. CDR3 DNA sequence: TGTGCCAGTTCTAGCGGGCTAAGCTCCTACAATGAGCAGTTCTTC.

The chain carries TRBV5-1 and TRBJ2-1, with 9 bases identical to TRBD2. Germline values: CDR1 SGHRS, CDR2 YFSETQ. Trimming removed 5 bases from V and 5 bases from J; junction bases left unmatched: 5. This CDR3 region has 14 residues. The CDR3 sequence: CASRLEREDNEQFF. The CDR3 DNA sequence: TGCGCCAGCAGACTGGAGCGGGAGGACAATGAGCAGTTCTTC.

The chain combines TRBV9 with TRBJ2-7, with 7 positions matching TRBD2. Looked up from germline, CDR1 is SGDLS and CDR2 is YYNGEE. There are 15 residues in the CDR3. The V segment lost 3 bases and the J segment 0 bases; nucleotides outside the gene matches: 6. The CDR3 loop reads CASSEGTIYSYEQYF. For the CDR3, the DNA is TGTGCCAGCAGCGAAGGGACTATCTACTCCTACGAGCAGTACTTC.

The chain uses TRBV5-1 and TRBJ1-3; no firm D call. Germline assignment: CDR1 SGHRS and CDR2 YFSETQ. This CDR3 has 12 amino acids. The germline V and J ends were trimmed by 5 bases and 3 bases, with 6 bases remaining between them. The DNA of the CDR3 is TGCGCCAGCAGAGGGAGTGGAAACACCATATATTTT. Translated: CASRGSGNTIYF.

The V gene is TRBV23-1, the J gene TRBJ2-1; 10 bases map to TRBD2. TRBV23-1 is annotated as an ORF whose role is uncertain. Trimming at V came to 0 bases and at J to 7 bases, leaving 3 bases not matched to a gene. This CDR3 region has 15 residues. The CDR3: CASSQSKREGNEQFF. CDR3 nucleotides: TGCGCCAGCAGTCAATCGAAGCGGGAGGGTAATGAGCAGTTCTTC.

This clone showed up just once. The chain couples TRBV2 to TRBJ1-2; D remains unclear. Trimming pared 7 bases from V and 4 bases from J, leaving 16 bases between. The length of the CDR3 is 14 residues. Germline V lookup: CDR1 SNHLY, CDR2 FYNNEI. The CDR3 region has the DNA TGTGCCAGCATGCTTACACAGAATTCCTATGGCTACACCTTC. Translated, it gives CASMLTQNSYGYTF.

The V call is TRBV19, the J call TRBJ2-7, with D hard to call. The CDR3 totals 12 residues. CDR1 is LNHDA, CDR2 SQIVND, per germline (reference sequence). V was cut by 5 bases and J by 2 bases, with 7 bases left in between. CDR3 sequence (DNA): TGTGCCAGTAGTCCCGGTACCTACGAGCAGTACTTC. Its protein is CASSPGTYEQYF.

The chain uses TRBV4-1 and TRBJ2-1; D unclear. V was shortened by 3 bases and J by 12 bases, with 12 bases between the two germline ends. The CDR3 spans 12 residues. The germline gives CDR1 MGHRA, CDR2 YSYEKL. The CDR3 loop reads CASSQTSGPQFF. The CDR3 bases are TGCGCCAGCAGCCAGACATCTGGGCCGCAGTTCTTC.

The chain has TRBV6-5 and TRBJ2-6; D not certain. There are 14 residues in the CDR3. V was trimmed by 6 bases and J by 3 bases, leaving 9 bases between them. Germline-derived CDR1 and CDR2 are MNHEY and SVGAGI. The CDR3: CASRTVGGANVLTF. CDR3 sequence (DNA): TGTGCCAGCAGAACAGTTGGTGGGGCCAACGTCCTGACTTTC.